This paragraph reports one T cell receptor beta chain. Primed by a sample-barcoded 5' primer and a J-beta primer mix, a second PCR proceeded for about 6 to 11 cycles. TCRdb re-analysed the 5' RACE reads in MiXCR, keeping a single row per CDR3 protein. Of over 750,000 distinct CDR3 sequences listed, approximately 25% are singletons. The V gene end was trimmed by 4 bases and the J gene end by 5 bases; junction bases not matched to a gene: 12. The CDR3 runs to 16 residues. Germline V gives CDR1 DFQATT, CDR2 SNEGSKA (reference sequence). These data are taken from a study of blood T cells in healthy people across ages. A further study also used this sample, focusing on T cells of mothers and their children.

This TCR came from a boy under 18 in good health. Sequenced: blood. V gene TRBV20-1 combines with J gene TRBJ2-2, with 8 bases fitting TRBD1. For the CDR3, the DNA is TGCAGTGCTAACCTATGGACAGGGCAATCGACCGGGGAGCTGTTTTTT. This sequence encodes CSANLWTGQSTGELFF.